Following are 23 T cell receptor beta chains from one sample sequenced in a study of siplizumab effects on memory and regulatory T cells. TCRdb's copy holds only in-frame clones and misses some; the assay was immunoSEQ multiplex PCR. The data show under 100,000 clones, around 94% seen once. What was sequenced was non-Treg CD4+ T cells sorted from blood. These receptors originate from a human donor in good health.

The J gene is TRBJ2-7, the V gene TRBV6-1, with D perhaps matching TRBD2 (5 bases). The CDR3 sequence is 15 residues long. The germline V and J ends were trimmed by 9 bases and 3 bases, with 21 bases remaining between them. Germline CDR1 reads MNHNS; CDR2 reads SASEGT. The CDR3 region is CASKHRPEGNYEQYF. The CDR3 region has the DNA TGTGCCAGTAAACATCGGCCCGAGGGCAACTACGAGCAGTACTTC.

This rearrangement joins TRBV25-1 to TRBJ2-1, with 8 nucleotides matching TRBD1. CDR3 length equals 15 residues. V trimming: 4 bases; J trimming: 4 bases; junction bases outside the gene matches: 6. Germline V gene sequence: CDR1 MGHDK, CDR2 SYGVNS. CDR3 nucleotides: TGTGCCAGCAGTGTGACAGGGGAAGAATACAATGAGCAGTTCTTC. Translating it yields CASSVTGEEYNEQFF.

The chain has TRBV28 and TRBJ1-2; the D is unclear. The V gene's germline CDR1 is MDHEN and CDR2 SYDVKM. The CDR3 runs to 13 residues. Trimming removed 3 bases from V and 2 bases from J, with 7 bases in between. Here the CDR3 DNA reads TGTGCCAGCAGTTTCCGGCTCAACTATGGCTACACCTTC. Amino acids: CASSFRLNYGYTF.

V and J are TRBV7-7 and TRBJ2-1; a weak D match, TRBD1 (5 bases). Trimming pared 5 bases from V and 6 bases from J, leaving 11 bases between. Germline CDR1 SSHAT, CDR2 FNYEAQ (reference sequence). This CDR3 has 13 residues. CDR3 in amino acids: CASSDRQSNEQFF. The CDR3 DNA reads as TGTGCCAGCAGCGATCGACAGTCCAATGAGCAGTTCTTC.

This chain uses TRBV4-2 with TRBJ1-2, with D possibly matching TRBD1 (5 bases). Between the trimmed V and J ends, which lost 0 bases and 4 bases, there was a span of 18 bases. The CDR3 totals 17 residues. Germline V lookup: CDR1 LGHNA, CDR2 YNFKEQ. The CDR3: CASSQDLARDFSYGYTF. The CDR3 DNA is TGTGCCAGCAGCCAAGATTTGGCTCGGGACTTTAGCTATGGCTACACCTTC.

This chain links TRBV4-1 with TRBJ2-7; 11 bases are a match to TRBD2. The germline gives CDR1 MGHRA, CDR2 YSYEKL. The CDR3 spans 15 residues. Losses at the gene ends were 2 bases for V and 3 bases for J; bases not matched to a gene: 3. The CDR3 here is CASSQPTSGNYEQYF. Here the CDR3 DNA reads TGCGCCAGCAGCCAACCGACTAGCGGGAACTACGAGCAGTACTTC.

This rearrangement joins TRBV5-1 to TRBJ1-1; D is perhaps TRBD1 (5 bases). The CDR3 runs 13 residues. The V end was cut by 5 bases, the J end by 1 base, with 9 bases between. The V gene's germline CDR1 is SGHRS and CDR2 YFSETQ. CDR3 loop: CASREGSNTEAFF. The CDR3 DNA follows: TGCGCCAGCAGGGAGGGGTCGAACACTGAAGCTTTCTTT.

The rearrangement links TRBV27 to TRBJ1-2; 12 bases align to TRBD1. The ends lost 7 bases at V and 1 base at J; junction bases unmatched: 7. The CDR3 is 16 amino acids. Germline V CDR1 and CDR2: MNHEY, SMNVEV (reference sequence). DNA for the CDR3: TGTGCCAGCAAACTCGGGACAGGGGGCTTTAACTATGGCTACACCTTC. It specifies CASKLGTGGFNYGYTF.

The DNA for the CDR3 is TGTGCCAGCAGCCGGGGGTGGTTGGGCACCGGGGAGCTGTTTTTT. This codes for CASSRGWLGTGELFF. The chain links TRBV7-3 to TRBJ2-2; tentatively, D is TRBD2 (6 bases). From germline, CDR1 is SGHTA and CDR2 FQGTGA. The V gene lost 5 bases and the J gene lost 4 bases, with 14 bases spanning the gap. The CDR3 is 15 residues long.

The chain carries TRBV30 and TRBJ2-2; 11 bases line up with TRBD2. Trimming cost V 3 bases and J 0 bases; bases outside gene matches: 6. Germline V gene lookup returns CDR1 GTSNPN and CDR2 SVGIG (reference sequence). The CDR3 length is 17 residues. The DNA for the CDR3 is TGTGCCTGGAGGACGACTAGCGGGATAACGAACACCGGGGAGCTGTTTTTT. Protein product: CAWRTTSGITNTGELFF.

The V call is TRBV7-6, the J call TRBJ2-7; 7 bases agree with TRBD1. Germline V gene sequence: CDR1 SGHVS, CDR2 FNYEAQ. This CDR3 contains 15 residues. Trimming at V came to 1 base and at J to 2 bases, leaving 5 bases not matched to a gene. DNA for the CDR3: TGTGCCAGCAGCTTAGGATCGACAGGGCCCTACGAGCAGTACTTC. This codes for CASSLGSTGPYEQYF.

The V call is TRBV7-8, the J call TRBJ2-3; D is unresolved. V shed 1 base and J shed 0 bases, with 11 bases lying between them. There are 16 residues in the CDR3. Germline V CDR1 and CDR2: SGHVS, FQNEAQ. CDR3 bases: TGTGCCAGCAGCTTAGAGAGGCTATTTAGCACAGATACGCAGTATTTT. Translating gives CASSLERLFSTDTQYF.

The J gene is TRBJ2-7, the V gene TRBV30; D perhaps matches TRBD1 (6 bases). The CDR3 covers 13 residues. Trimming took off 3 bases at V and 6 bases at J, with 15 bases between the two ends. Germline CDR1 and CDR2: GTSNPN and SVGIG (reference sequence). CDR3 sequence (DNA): TGTGCCTGGAGGGCCACAGGGAGTGGCGAGCAGTACTTC. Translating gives CAWRATGSGEQYF. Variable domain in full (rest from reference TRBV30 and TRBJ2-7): SQTIHQWPATLVQPVGSPLSLECTVEGTSNPNLYWYRQAAGRGLQLLFYSVGIGQISSEVPQNLSASRPQDRQFILSSKKLLLSDSGFYLCAWRATGSGEQYFGPGTRLTVT.

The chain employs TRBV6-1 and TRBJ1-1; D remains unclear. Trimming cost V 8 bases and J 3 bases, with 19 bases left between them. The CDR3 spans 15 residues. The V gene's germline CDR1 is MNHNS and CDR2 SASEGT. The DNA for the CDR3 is TGTGCCAGCCGCCGCCAGGAAGAGTTGTACACTGAAGCTTTCTTT. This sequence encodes CASRRQEELYTEAFF.

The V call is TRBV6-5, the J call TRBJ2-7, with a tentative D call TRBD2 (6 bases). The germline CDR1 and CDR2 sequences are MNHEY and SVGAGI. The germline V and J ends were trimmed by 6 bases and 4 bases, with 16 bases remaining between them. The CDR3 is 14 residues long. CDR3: CASSKVLAPYEQYF. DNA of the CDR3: TGTGCCAGCAGCAAGGTACTAGCTCCATACGAGCAGTACTTC.

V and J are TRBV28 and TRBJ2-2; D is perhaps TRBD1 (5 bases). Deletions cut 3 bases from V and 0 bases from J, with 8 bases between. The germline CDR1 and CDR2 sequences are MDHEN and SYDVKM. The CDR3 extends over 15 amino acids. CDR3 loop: CASSLTTANTGELFF. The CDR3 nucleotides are TGTGCCAGCAGTTTGACGACAGCGAACACCGGGGAGCTGTTTTTT.

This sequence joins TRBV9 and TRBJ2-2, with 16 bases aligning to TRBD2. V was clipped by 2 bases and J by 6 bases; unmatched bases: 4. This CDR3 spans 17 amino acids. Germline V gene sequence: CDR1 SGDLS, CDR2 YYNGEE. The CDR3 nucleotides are TGTGCCAGCAGCGTTTTGGGGACTAGCGGGAGGGCCGGGGAGCTGTTTTTT. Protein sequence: CASSVLGTSGRAGELFF.

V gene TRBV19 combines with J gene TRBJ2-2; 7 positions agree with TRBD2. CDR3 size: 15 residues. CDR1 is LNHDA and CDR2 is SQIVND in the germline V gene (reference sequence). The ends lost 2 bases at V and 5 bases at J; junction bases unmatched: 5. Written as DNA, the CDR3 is TGTGCCAGTAGTATACTAGCGGATAATACCGGGGAGCTGTTTTTT. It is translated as CASSILADNTGELFF.

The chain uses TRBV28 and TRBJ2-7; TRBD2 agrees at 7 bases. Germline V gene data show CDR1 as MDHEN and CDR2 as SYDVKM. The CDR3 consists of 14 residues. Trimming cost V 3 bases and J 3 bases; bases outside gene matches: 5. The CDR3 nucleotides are TGTGCCAGCAGTTTGAAGGGACTAAACTACGAGCAGTACTTC. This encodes CASSLKGLNYEQYF.

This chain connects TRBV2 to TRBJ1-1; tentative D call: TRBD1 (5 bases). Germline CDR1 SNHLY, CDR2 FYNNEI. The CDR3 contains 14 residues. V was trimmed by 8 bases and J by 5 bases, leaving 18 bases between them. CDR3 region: CASRGAAGGTEAFF. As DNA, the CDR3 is TGTGCCAGCCGGGGCGCGGCGGGGGGAACTGAAGCTTTCTTT.

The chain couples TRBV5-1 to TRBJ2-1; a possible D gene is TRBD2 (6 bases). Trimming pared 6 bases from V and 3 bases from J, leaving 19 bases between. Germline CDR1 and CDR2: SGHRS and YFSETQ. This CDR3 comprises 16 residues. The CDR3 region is CASNDGGVPNYNEQFF. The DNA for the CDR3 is TGCGCCAGCAACGACGGCGGGGTACCGAACTACAATGAGCAGTTCTTC.

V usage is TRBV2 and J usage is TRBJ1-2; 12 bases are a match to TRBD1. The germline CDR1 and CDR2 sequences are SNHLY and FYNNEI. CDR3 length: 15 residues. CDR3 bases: TGTGCGCGGAGGGGACAGGGGGCCACTAACTATGGCTACACCTTC. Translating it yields CARRGQGATNYGYTF.

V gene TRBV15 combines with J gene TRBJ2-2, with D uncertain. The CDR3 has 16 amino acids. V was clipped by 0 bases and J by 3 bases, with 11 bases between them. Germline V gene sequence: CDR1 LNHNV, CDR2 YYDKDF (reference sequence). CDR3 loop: CATSREFGRYTGELFF. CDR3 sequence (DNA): TGTGCCACCAGCAGAGAATTTGGACGGTACACCGGGGAGCTGTTTTTT. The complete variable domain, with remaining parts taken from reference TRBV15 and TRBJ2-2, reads DAMVIQNPRYQVTQFGKPVTLSCSQTLNHNVMYWYQQKSSQAPKLLFHYYDKDFNNEADTPDNFQSRRPNTSFCFLDIRSPGLGDTAMYLCATSREFGRYTGELFFGEGSRLTVL.